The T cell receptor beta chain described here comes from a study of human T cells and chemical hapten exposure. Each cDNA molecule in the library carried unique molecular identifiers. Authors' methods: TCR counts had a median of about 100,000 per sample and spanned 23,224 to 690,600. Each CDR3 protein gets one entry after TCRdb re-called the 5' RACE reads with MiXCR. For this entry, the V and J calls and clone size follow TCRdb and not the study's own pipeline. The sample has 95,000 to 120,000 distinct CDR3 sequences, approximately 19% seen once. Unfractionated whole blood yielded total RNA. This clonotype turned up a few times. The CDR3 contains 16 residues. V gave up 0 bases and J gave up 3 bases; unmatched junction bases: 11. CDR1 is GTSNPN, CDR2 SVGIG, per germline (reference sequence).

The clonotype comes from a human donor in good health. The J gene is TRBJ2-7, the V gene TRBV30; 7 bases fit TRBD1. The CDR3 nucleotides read TGTGCCTGGAGTGTGAGGAAGGCAGGGGGACACTACGAGCAGTACTTC. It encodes CAWSVRKAGGHYEQYF.